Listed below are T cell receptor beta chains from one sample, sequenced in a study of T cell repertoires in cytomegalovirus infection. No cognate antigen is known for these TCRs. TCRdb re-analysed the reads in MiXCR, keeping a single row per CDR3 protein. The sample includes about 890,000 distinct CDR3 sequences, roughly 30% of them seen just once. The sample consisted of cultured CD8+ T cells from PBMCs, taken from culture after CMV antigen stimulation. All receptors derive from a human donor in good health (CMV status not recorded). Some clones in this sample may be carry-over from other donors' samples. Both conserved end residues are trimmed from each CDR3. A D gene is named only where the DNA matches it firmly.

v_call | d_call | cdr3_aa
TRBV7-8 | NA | ASSSPRDKSPGSYQPQH
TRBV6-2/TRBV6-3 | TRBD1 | ASSWGQGKDYSPLH
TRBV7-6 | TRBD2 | ASSLGGTSGSSYNEQF
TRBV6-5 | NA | ASWSRTSYEQY
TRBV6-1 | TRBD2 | ASRLAGGRELF
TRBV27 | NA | ASSQPGSDEQY
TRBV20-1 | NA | SAPTERYYNEQF
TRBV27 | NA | ASSYQLDNPPQH
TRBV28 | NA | ASSPTLFSTDTQY
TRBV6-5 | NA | ASRTYDTQY
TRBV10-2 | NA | TSSGGYAEAF
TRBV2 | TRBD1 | ASSVERGHYGYT
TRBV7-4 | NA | ASTFDSQETQY
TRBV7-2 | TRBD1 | ASSLGGDSYGYT
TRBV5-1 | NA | ASSPDPAPGDNTGELF
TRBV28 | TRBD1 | ASSLTGTGNQPQH
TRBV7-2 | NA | ASSFLDVKNIQY
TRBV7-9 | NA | ASSLGALNTEAF
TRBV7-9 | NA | ASSPPGRVDEKLF
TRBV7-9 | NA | ASSSGRDGSTNEKLF
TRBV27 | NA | ASSFGYVSF
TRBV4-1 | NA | ASSQPQAPDEKLF
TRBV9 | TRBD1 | ASSRTGDFQETQY
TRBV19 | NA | ATGLEGNTEAF
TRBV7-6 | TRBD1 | ASSLGWGQGINEQF
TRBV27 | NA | ASSYSGIETQY
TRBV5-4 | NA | ASSLDPINYGYT
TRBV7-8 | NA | ASSLASQQETQY
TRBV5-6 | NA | ASSLDWGAF
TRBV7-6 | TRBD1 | ASSKYGTGGQAEQF
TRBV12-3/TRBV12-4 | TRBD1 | ASSETGVSEQY
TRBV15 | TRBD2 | ATSRGAVAGALRTDTQY
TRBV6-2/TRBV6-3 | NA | ASTKYRELYTEAF
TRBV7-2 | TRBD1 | ASSEPRDRGEKLF
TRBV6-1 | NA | ASSEVRQPQH
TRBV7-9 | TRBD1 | ASSGPRTARGYEQF
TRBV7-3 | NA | ASSVGGGGRQETQY
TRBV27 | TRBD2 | ASSLSSGGYYEQY
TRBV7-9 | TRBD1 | ASSFGASGQSTGYT
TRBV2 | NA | ASILPKGNEQF
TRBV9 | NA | ASSVKGRGGPDTQY
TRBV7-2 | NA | ASSPGRYTDTQY
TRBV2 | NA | ASGGSRDGGNTIY
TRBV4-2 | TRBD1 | ASSQTRDRGNAF
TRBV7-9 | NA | ASSLAGLQGSGANVLT
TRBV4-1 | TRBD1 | ASSQDARTGYEQY
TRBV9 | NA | ASSHDSSTDTQY
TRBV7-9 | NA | ASSARTVYGYT
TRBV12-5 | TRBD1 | ASGLDGQGARIDQPQH
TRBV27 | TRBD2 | ASSLKVAGWPDTQY
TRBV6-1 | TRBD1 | ASSRDRVF
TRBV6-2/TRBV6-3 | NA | ASSLEDPTTNQPQH
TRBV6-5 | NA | ASSYLGHPNTEAF
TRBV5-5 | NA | ASSLVGGVVADTQY
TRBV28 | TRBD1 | ASRTGAFSNQPQH
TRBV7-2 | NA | ASSHTRAEQETQY
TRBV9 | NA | ASSARQAGELF
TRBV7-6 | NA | ASSLGGDGTEAF
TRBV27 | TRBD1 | ASSVTGGVGLF
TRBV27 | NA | ASSFKGRGGELF